Below, 6 T cell receptor beta chains from the same sample are listed, as sequenced in a study of T cells in localized non-small cell lung cancer (dated by TCRdb to the early 2020s). Library preparation employed the immunoSEQ multiplex PCR assay. TCRdb obtained this table from immuneACCESS and retained in-frame rearrangements with V and J assigned. These tables miss some clones; where compared with another copy, unresolved V genes account for less than half of the shortfall, and the remainder is unexplained. The sample table holds several thousand clones, of which 55% were seen once. The ten biggest clones cover approximately 3.9% of the sample. The sequences come from lymph node tissue, collected before any cancer treatment. Receptor source: a male donor at least 60 years old with stage I squamous cell lung carcinoma.

The CDR3 coding sequence is TGTGCCTGGAGTCGGGTTAGCGGGGACGGGGAGCTGTTTTTT. The encoded protein is CAWSRVSGDGELFF. This chain uses TRBV30 with TRBJ2-2, with 8 bases matching TRBD2. The V gene end was trimmed by 2 bases and the J gene end by 7 bases; junction bases not matched to a gene: 6. CDR1 and CDR2 (germline): GTSNPN, SVGIG (reference sequence). This CDR3 comprises 14 residues.

There are a few counts of this clone. This chain uses TRBV29-1 with TRBJ2-3; D not certain. CDR1 and CDR2 (germline): SQVTM, ANQGSEA. Trimming removed 7 bases at V and 1 base at J, with 9 bases between. This CDR3 comprises 12 residues. The CDR3 DNA sequence: TGCAGCGCCACGGAACGCACAGATACGCAGTATTTT. Amino acid sequence: CSATERTDTQYF.

The chain joins TRBV9 to TRBJ2-2; no reliable D call. Germline CDR1 and CDR2: SGDLS and YYNGEE. Trimming took off 0 bases at V and 7 bases at J, with 7 bases between the two ends. The length of the CDR3 is 13 residues. The CDR3 bases are TGTGCCAGCAGCGTAGGTCCGGTCGGGGAGCTGTTTTTT. It encodes CASSVGPVGELFF. Full variable domain (outside the CDR3, taken from reference TRBV9 and TRBJ2-2): DSGVTQTPKHLITATGQRVTLRCSPRSGDLSVYWYQQSLDQGLQFLIQYYNGEERAKGNILERFSAQQFPDLHSELNLSSLELGDSALYFCASSVGPVGELFFGEGSRLTVL.

The rearrangement links TRBV9 to TRBJ2-4; D is perhaps TRBD2 (5 bases). Trimming removed 0 bases from V and 0 bases from J, with 19 bases in between. CDR3 length: 19 amino acids. The V gene's germline CDR1 is SGDLS and CDR2 YYNGEE. The chain's CDR3 is CASSVGISAPFGAKNIQYF. DNA of the CDR3: TGTGCCAGCAGCGTAGGCATTAGCGCCCCATTCGGAGCCAAAAACATTCAGTACTTC.

This clone has just a few counts. The genes are TRBV6-8 and TRBJ2-7; TRBD2 might be the D (5 bases). Trimming removed 2 bases at V and 2 bases at J, with 10 bases between. CDR3 length equals 14 residues. Looked up from germline, CDR1 is MNHGY and CDR2 is SAAAGT. CDR3 sequence reads: CASSYGGSTYEQYF. CDR3 sequence (DNA): TGTGCCAGCAGTTACGGCGGGTCTACCTACGAGCAGTACTTC.

The V gene is TRBV11-3, the J gene TRBJ2-1; D assignment may be TRBD1 or TRBD2 (6 bases each). The CDR3 sequence is 16 residues long. CDR1 SGHNT and CDR2 YENEEA come from the germline V gene. Trimming pared 2 bases from V and 4 bases from J, leaving 15 bases between. The CDR3 protein is CASSLWGADSYNEQFF. The CDR3 DNA is TGTGCCAGCAGCTTATGGGGGGCCGACTCATACAATGAGCAGTTCTTC.